These 9 T cell receptor beta chains came from one sample sequenced in a study of early T cells in non-severe SARS-CoV-2 infection. MiXCR, applied by TCRdb to the 5' RACE reads, yields one record per CDR3 protein. Of under 60,000 distinct CDR3 sequences in the sample, 4.5% to 7% were seen once. The material sequenced was whole blood. The origin of the receptors is an adult who was a healthcare worker with PCR-confirmed SARS-CoV-2 infection or an uninfected control (not recorded which).

In this sample, this clonotype turned up many times. The rearrangement links TRBV9 to TRBJ2-5, with D possibly matching TRBD1 (5 bases). The CDR3 is made up of 14 amino acids. V lost 4 bases and J lost 1, with 11 bases in between. Looked up from germline, CDR1 is SGDLS and CDR2 is YYNGEE. As DNA, the CDR3 is TGTGCCAGCAGCCTTTGGGGCAGCCAAGAGACCCAGTACTTC. Translated, it gives CASSLWGSQETQYF.

This clonotype was recorded at least ten times. V gene TRBV12-3 or TRBV12-4 combines with J gene TRBJ1-4; D is undetermined. The CDR3 covers 12 residues. Trimming removed 3 bases from V and 8 bases from J, with 7 bases in between. The DNA of the CDR3 is TGTGCCAGCAGTTTCCGCGGGGAAAAACTGTTTTTT. Translating it yields CASSFRGEKLFF.

The sample holds a few counts of this clonotype. The rearrangement links TRBV6-6 to TRBJ2-2; D not certain. CDR1 and CDR2 from the germline V gene are MNHNY and SVGAGI (reference sequence). The V end lost 5 bases, the J end lost 5 bases, and 12 bases lay between the germline ends. This CDR3 is built from 14 residues. Here the CDR3 DNA reads TGTGCCAGCAGTACCCAGACTCGGACCGGGGAGCTGTTTTTT. It codes for CASSTQTRTGELFF.

This clonotype was counted at least ten times. V is TRBV6-5 and J is TRBJ1-2, with D unclear. V was cut by 4 bases and J by 8 bases, with 14 bases left in between. This CDR3 is 13 amino acids long. Germline V gene lookup returns CDR1 MNHEY and CDR2 SVGAGI. CDR3 amino acids: CASSSPPVRGYTF. The CDR3 region has the DNA TGTGCCAGCAGTTCTCCCCCAGTTCGGGGCTACACCTTC.

In its sample, this clonotype is medium-sized. This rearrangement joins TRBV20-1 to TRBJ2-1; 10 nucleotides align to TRBD2. The CDR3 is made up of 14 amino acids. V gave up 4 bases and J gave up 4 bases; unmatched junction bases: 4. The V gene's germline CDR1 is DFQATT and CDR2 SNEGSKA (reference sequence). The CDR3 here is CSATGTSAYNEQFF. CDR3 sequence (DNA): TGCAGTGCTACCGGGACTAGCGCATACAATGAGCAGTTCTTC.

The V call is TRBV6-6, the J call TRBJ1-2; no reliable D call. CDR1 MNHNY and CDR2 SVGAGI come from the germline V gene (reference sequence). This CDR3 has 17 residues. V lost 0 bases to trimming and J lost 2 bases, with 16 bases between them. Here the CDR3 DNA reads TGTGCCAGCAGTTACTCGGAGGCTTCCCGGGAGAACTATGGCTACACCTTC. It yields the protein CASSYSEASRENYGYTF.

The sample holds many counts of this clonotype. The chain employs TRBV5-1 and TRBJ2-7; TRBD1 agrees at 8 bases. Per the germline V gene, CDR1 is SGHRS and CDR2 is YFSETQ. The J segment lost 5 bases and the V segment lost 7 bases, leaving 11 bases of the junction unmatched. CDR3 length: 14 residues. The chain's CDR3 is CASGRAGGFDEQYF. The CDR3 region has the DNA TGCGCCAGCGGTCGGGCAGGGGGCTTCGACGAGCAGTACTTC.

This clonotype was counted at least ten times. J is TRBJ1-5 and V is TRBV5-1; D is unresolved. The V end was cut by 7 bases, the J end by 5 bases, with 13 bases between. The V gene's germline CDR1 is SGHRS and CDR2 YFSETQ. This CDR3 has 13 amino acids. The CDR3 protein is CASRRGPDQPQHF. The CDR3 DNA reads TGCGCCAGCCGGCGCGGTCCAGATCAGCCCCAGCATTTT.

This clonotype turned up a few times. The V call is TRBV11-2, the J call TRBJ2-3; 14 bases match TRBD2. Germline loops: CDR1 SGHAT, CDR2 FQNNGV. The length of the CDR3 is 19 residues. Trimming took 4 bases from V and 3 from J; bases not matched to a gene: 12. DNA of the CDR3: TGTGCCAGCAGCTCCCGCCCAAGGACTAGCGGGGGGATTACAGATACGCAGTATTTT. It specifies CASSSRPRTSGGITDTQYF.